These 31 T cell receptor beta chains share one sample of origin, sequenced in a study of CD8+CD57+ T cells in acquired aplastic anemia. The TCR beta profiling, which covered VDJ combination and CDR3 sequence, was carried out using genomic DNA as the template. Each CDR3 protein is one row after TCRdb ran MiXCR on the reads. Among some 240,000 distinct CDR3 sequences listed, almost 35% were seen once. Sequenced input: sorted CD4+, CD8+, or CD8+CD57+ T cells (not recorded which) from PBMCs. Receptors were obtained from a human donor in good health, serving as a control.

A few counts support this clonotype. The chain uses TRBV6-1 and TRBJ2-7; D is unclear. Germline V gene data show CDR1 as MNHNS and CDR2 as SASEGT. V lost 3 bases and J lost 4, with 7 bases in between. The CDR3 totals 12 residues. CDR3 sequence: CASSDKPYEQYF. DNA of the CDR3: TGTGCCAGCAGTGATAAGCCATACGAGCAGTACTTC.

This clonotype was recorded a few times. V gene TRBV24-1 combines with J gene TRBJ1-1; no clear D. The ends were cut back, 3 bases at V and 1 base at J, with 5 bases in the middle. CDR1 is KGHDR, CDR2 SFDVKD, per germline. The CDR3 contains 13 residues. CDR3 DNA sequence: TGTGCCACCAGTGATGCGGGGAACACTGAAGCTTTCTTT. This codes for CATSDAGNTEAFF.

This clonotype was detected a few times. V is TRBV5-6 and J is TRBJ2-3; the D is unclear. From germline, CDR1 is SGHDT and CDR2 YYEEEE. The V end lost 0 bases, the J end lost 6 bases, and 11 bases lay between the germline ends. The CDR3 has 14 residues. In nucleotides, the CDR3 is TGTGCCAGCAGCTTGGTTGATGGTCTGGATACGCAGTATTTT. The encoded protein is CASSLVDGLDTQYF.

This clonotype was counted a few times. The chain has TRBV6-2 or TRBV6-3 and TRBJ2-1, with a weak D call TRBD1 (6 bases). CDR1 and CDR2 from the germline V gene are MNHEY and SVGEGT. This CDR3 contains 13 residues. Deletions cut 10 bases from V and 9 bases from J, with 19 bases between. The CDR3 protein is CATHQYRDSEQFF. The CDR3 nucleotides are TGTGCCACCCACCAATACAGGGATAGTGAGCAGTTCTTC.

The chain is built from TRBV11-2 and TRBJ1-3; TRBD1 matches 7 bases. The germline gives CDR1 SGHAT, CDR2 FQNNGV. The CDR3 has 19 amino acids. V shed 1 base, J shed 0 bases, and the junction held 12 bases outside the gene matches. Here the CDR3 DNA reads TGTGCCAGCAGCTTAGTGGACAGGCCGGTGCGCGCCTCTGGAAACACCATATATTTT. Protein product: CASSLVDRPVRASGNTIYF.

The gene calls are TRBV5-1 and TRBJ2-7; 14 positions match TRBD2. This CDR3 spans 16 amino acids. V gave up 5 bases and J gave up 1 base; unmatched junction bases: 5. Looked up from germline, CDR1 is SGHRS and CDR2 is YFSETQ. For the CDR3, the DNA is TGCGCCAGCAGAACCAGACTAGCGGGAGGGTCCTACGAGCAGTACTTC. As protein: CASRTRLAGGSYEQYF.

On this clonotype itself: At one end, the junction sequence differs from germline, possibly due to a read error. This chain uses TRBV2 with TRBJ1-2; D unresolved. CDR3 length: 13 amino acids. CDR1 and CDR2 (germline): SNHLY, FYNNEI. The CDR3: CASSQTREVGNTF. CDR3 nucleotide sequence: TGTGCCAGCAGCCAGACTAGGGAGGTTGGCAACACCTTT.

The rearrangement uses TRBV19 and TRBJ1-2, with 9 bases identical to TRBD1. The CDR3 sequence is 15 residues long. The germline CDR1 and CDR2 sequences are LNHDA and SQIVND (reference sequence). J lost 4 bases, V lost 5 bases, and 8 bases had no gene match. CDR3 DNA: TGTGCCAGTAGTCAACGACAGGGGGAGGGCTATGGCTACACCTTC. Protein sequence: CASSQRQGEGYGYTF.

This clonotype was seen many times. V is TRBV9 and J is TRBJ1-6; TRBD1 matches 7 bases. Per the germline V gene, CDR1 is SGDLS and CDR2 is YYNGEE. The V and J ends lost 0 bases and 4 bases, in that order; junction bases with no gene match: 4. CDR3 size: 16 residues. The CDR3 DNA is TGTGCCAGCAGCGTAGAGGGGGCGGGGTATAATTCACCCCTCCACTTT. Its protein product is CASSVEGAGYNSPLHF.

V and J are TRBV20-1 and TRBJ2-1; D is unclear. In germline, CDR1 is DFQATT, CDR2 SNEGSKA (reference sequence). The V gene lost 3 bases and the J gene lost 6 bases, with 6 bases spanning the gap. This CDR3 has 11 residues. CDR3 coding DNA: TGCAGTGCTAGGGGCGGCAATGAGCAGTTCTTC. Translation: CSARGGNEQFF.

The chain has TRBV12-3 or TRBV12-4 and TRBJ2-1; TRBD2 matches at 7 bases. CDR3 length: 15 residues. With 6 bases clipped from V and 9 bases from J, the junction kept 14 bases outside the gene matches. This chain's CDR3 is CASRPRTGEGGEQFF. The CDR3 DNA reads as TGTGCCAGCAGACCGCGGACGGGGGAGGGAGGTGAGCAGTTCTTC.

This clonotype was recorded at least ten times. V is TRBV7-9 and J is TRBJ1-2; D not resolved. The CDR3 length is 12 residues. The germline V gene encodes CDR1 SEHNR and CDR2 FQNEAQ (reference sequence). The V end lost 3 bases, the J end lost 4 bases, and 6 bases lay between the germline ends. The CDR3 region is CASSFASYGYTF. CDR3 DNA sequence: TGTGCCAGCAGCTTCGCCAGCTATGGCTACACCTTC.

This clonotype has just a few counts. This may arise from a read error, as a much more abundant clone is one base away. The chain has TRBV20-1 and TRBJ2-7; no clear D gene. This CDR3 comprises 13 residues. V dropped 1 base and J dropped 2 bases, with 9 bases sitting between them. Per germline, CDR1 DFQATT and CDR2 SNEGSKA (reference sequence). The CDR3 DNA reads as TGCAGTGCTAGAGGCACGGAGACCTACGAGCAGTACTTC. Encoded protein: CSARGTETYEQYF.

This rearrangement joins TRBV5-4 to TRBJ2-1, with D unresolved. V was pared by 0 bases and J by 0 bases, with 7 bases between. Looked up from germline, CDR1 is SGHNT and CDR2 is YYREEE (reference sequence). The CDR3 has 15 amino acids. The CDR3 bases are TGTGCCAGCAGCTTGGGACTCCGCTCCTACAATGAGCAGTTCTTC. Its translation: CASSLGLRSYNEQFF.

The rearrangement joins TRBV15 to TRBJ1-2; possibly TRBD1 for D (5 bases). The V gene's germline CDR1 is LNHNV and CDR2 YYDKDF (reference sequence). Trimming cost V 0 bases and J 4 bases, with 12 bases left between them. The CDR3 is 15 amino acids. The CDR3 protein is CATSRDILGAYGYTF. CDR3 DNA sequence: TGTGCCACCAGCAGAGATATACTAGGGGCCTATGGCTACACCTTC.

This clonotype has a count of ten or more. The chain carries TRBV7-9 and TRBJ2-1, with 7 bases fitting TRBD1. CDR1 SEHNR and CDR2 FQNEAQ come from the germline V gene (reference sequence). The CDR3 runs 14 residues. V was pared by 8 bases and J by 2 bases, with 6 bases of the junction left unmatched. Here the CDR3 DNA reads TGTGCCAGCCGCCCCGGACAGGCCTACAATGAGCAGTTCTTC. Its protein is CASRPGQAYNEQFF.

This rearrangement joins TRBV20-1 to TRBJ1-2, with a tentative D call TRBD1 (5 bases). The V end lost 6 bases, the J end lost 8 bases, and 31 bases lay between the germline ends. The CDR3 covers 17 residues. CDR1 and CDR2 from the germline V gene are DFQATT and SNEGSKA (reference sequence). This CDR3 is CSARLAGTPRANGGYTF. The CDR3 DNA reads as TGCAGTGCGAGACTAGCGGGGACGCCGCGGGCCAATGGAGGCTACACCTTC.

This clonotype occurred many times. The chain joins TRBV3-1 to TRBJ1-1; D gene uncertain. Germline values: CDR1 LGHDT, CDR2 YNNKEL (reference sequence). The length of the CDR3 is 11 residues. Trimming took 2 bases from V and 7 from J, leaving 5 bases between them. As DNA, the CDR3 is TGTGCCAGCAGCCAAACAGATGAAGCTTTCTTT. This sequence encodes CASSQTDEAFF.

A word on this clonotype: Just one base apart from a much larger clone, this may be a read error. The chain carries TRBV4-1 and TRBJ2-7; 7 nucleotides match TRBD1. Germline lookup yields CDR1 MGHRA and CDR2 YSYEKL. The CDR3 is made up of 15 amino acids. CDR3 loop: CARSPRQGGPYEQYF. CDR3 DNA sequence: TGCGCCCGCAGCCCACGACAGGGTGGTCCCTACGAGCAGTACTTC.

This clonotype has a count of ten or more. The V call is TRBV7-8, the J call TRBJ1-5; no firm D call. The CDR3 loop spans 15 amino acids. CDR1 is SGHVS and CDR2 is FQNEAQ in the germline V gene. Trimming removed 8 bases from V and 1 base from J, with 15 bases in between. CDR3 protein: CASGLSGSSNQPQHF. CDR3 in DNA: TGTGCCAGCGGTCTGAGTGGATCGAGCAATCAGCCCCAGCATTTT.

A remark on this clonotype: A read error may explain this, as a much larger clone is one base away. This rearrangement joins TRBV7-3 to TRBJ2-5, with 8 bases fitting TRBD2. From germline, CDR1 is SGHTA and CDR2 FQGTGA. V shed 5 bases and J 5 bases; nucleotides not matched to a gene: 7. The CDR3 extends over 14 amino acids. The CDR3 region has the DNA TGTGCCAGCAGCCCGAGGGGCGGGGGGGAGACCCAGTACTTC. Encoded protein: CASSPRGGGETQYF.

This clonotype has just a few counts. V usage is TRBV19 and J usage is TRBJ1-1; D gene ambiguous. CDR1 LNHDA and CDR2 SQIVND come from the germline V gene (reference sequence). V lost 1 base, J lost 0 bases, and 6 bases lay in between. CDR3 length: 14 residues. The CDR3 DNA sequence: TGTGCCAGTAGTATAGCTGCGATGAACACTGAAGCTTTCTTT. It codes for CASSIAAMNTEAFF.

This clonotype was recorded a few times. V is TRBV7-9 and J is TRBJ1-1, with TRBD1 identical over 8 bases. The junction had 13 bases not matched to a gene; V was cut back by 2 bases and J by 5 bases. The CDR3 is made up of 17 amino acids. Germline V gene lookup returns CDR1 SEHNR and CDR2 FQNEAQ (reference sequence). The CDR3: CASSLQNLRGLWTEAFF. CDR3 in DNA: TGTGCCAGCAGCTTACAGAACCTCAGGGGGCTTTGGACTGAAGCTTTCTTT.

The chain carries TRBV4-1 and TRBJ2-3; D gene uncertain. V lost 2 bases, J lost 4 bases, and 16 bases lay in between. The CDR3 is 16 amino acids. The germline gives CDR1 MGHRA, CDR2 YSYEKL. The CDR3 here is CASSQSAGPIADTQYF. CDR3 sequence (DNA): TGCGCCAGCAGCCAATCGGCCGGACCGATTGCAGATACGCAGTATTTT.

This clonotype was seen repeatedly, ten times or more. The V gene is TRBV20-1, the J gene TRBJ2-5, with 13 bases that match TRBD2. Germline CDR1 is DFQATT and CDR2 is SNEGSKA (reference sequence). Trimming at V came to 6 bases and at J to 4 bases, leaving 8 bases not matched to a gene. The CDR3 covers 15 residues. CDR3 bases: TGCAGTGCAAATGGACTAGCGGGAGTGGGAGAGACCCAGTACTTC. Protein product: CSANGLAGVGETQYF.

CDR3 bases: TGTGCCAGCAGCCGACAAAGGGAAGGCTCACCCCTCCACTTT. Translated, it gives CASSRQREGSPLHF. The chain has TRBV5-4 and TRBJ1-6; D unclear. The length of the CDR3 is 14 residues. Trimming took 4 bases from V and 10 from J, leaving 15 bases between them. Germline V gene sequence: CDR1 SGHNT, CDR2 YYREEE (reference sequence).

The V gene is TRBV2, the J gene TRBJ1-2; the D is unclear. Germline V gene data show CDR1 as SNHLY and CDR2 as FYNNEI. V gave up 7 bases and J gave up 4 bases, with 10 bases separating them. The CDR3 has 12 amino acids. CDR3 DNA sequence: TGTGCCAGCATCGGGGATACCTATGGCTACACCTTC. It specifies CASIGDTYGYTF.

Remarks on this clonotype: Germline is not matched at one junction end, which may reflect a read error. The J gene is TRBJ1-1, the V gene TRBV10-3; 7 bases match TRBD1. The CDR3 is made up of 15 amino acids. CDR1 ENHRY and CDR2 SYGVKD come from the germline V gene. CDR3 nucleotide sequence: TGTGCCAGCAGTGACCTAGGGGGCAGGACTGGGTTGGCTTTCTTT. This encodes CASSDLGGRTGLAFF.

This chain connects TRBV10-3 to TRBJ1-6; 12 nucleotides agree with TRBD1. V trimming: 3 bases; J trimming: 7 bases; junction bases outside the gene matches: 4. The V gene's germline CDR1 is ENHRY and CDR2 SYGVKD. The CDR3 covers 16 residues. CDR3 sequence reads: CAISDGTGGENSPLHF. CDR3 DNA sequence: TGTGCCATCAGTGACGGGACAGGGGGCGAGAATTCACCCCTCCACTTT.

Ten or more counts support this clonotype. The chain carries TRBV12-3 or TRBV12-4 and TRBJ2-7; D unclear. Between the trimmed V and J ends, which lost 7 bases and 0 bases, there was a span of 13 bases. This CDR3 has 14 residues. This chain's CDR3 is CASKTQASSYEQYF. Written as DNA, the CDR3 is TGTGCCAGCAAAACCCAGGCGAGCTCCTACGAGCAGTACTTC.

The rearrangement uses TRBV7-2 and TRBJ2-7; unclear D gene. Trimming took 1 base from V and 12 from J, leaving 4 bases between them. This CDR3 is built from 9 residues. Germline loops: CDR1 SGHTA, CDR2 FQGNSA. This chain's CDR3 is CASSLDLYF. The CDR3, as DNA: TGTGCCAGCAGCTTAGATCTGTACTTC.